One sample yielded the 21 T cell receptor beta chains listed below, sequenced in a study of cytomegalovirus exposure and HLA in healthy donors. With 60 Vbeta and 13 Jbeta primers, the PCR was carried out. Using immunoSEQ multiplex PCR, the repertoire was profiled, and TCRdb retains in-frame clones only, with some absent. The sample holds about 160,000 clones, under 80% seen once. Sequencing used PBMCs. Source of these receptors: a female donor in good health and CMV-seronegative.

The rearrangement uses TRBV27 and TRBJ2-1; 8 nucleotides agree with TRBD2. Per the germline V gene, CDR1 is MNHEY and CDR2 is SMNVEV (reference sequence). The junction had 7 bases not matched to a gene; V was cut back by 4 bases and J by 8 bases. There are 14 residues in the CDR3. The CDR3 reads CASSSTGGRDEQFF. The CDR3 DNA follows: TGTGCCAGCAGTTCCACGGGGGGGCGCGATGAGCAGTTCTTC.

About this clone itself: Other DNA sequences within the sample encode an identical CDR3. The chain combines TRBV29-1 with TRBJ1-1, with D possibly TRBD1 on 5 matching bases. Germline lookup yields CDR1 SQVTM and CDR2 ANQGSEA. The CDR3 loop spans 20 amino acids. Trimming removed 1 base from V and 0 bases from J, with 27 bases in between. CDR3 sequence (DNA): TGCAGCGTTGAAGGGAGAGCAGGGAAGGGCTTCACAATGCTGAACACTGAAGCTTTCTTT. This sequence encodes CSVEGRAGKGFTMLNTEAFF.

The chain has TRBV7-9 and TRBJ2-3, with 7 bases that match TRBD2. J gave up 5 bases and V 7 bases, and 15 bases lay outside the gene matches. This CDR3 is built from 16 residues. Germline V gene lookup returns CDR1 SEHNR and CDR2 FQNEAQ (reference sequence). The CDR3: CASTDSLASGLDTQYF. DNA for the CDR3: TGTGCCAGCACCGATAGCTTGGCTAGCGGACTAGATACGCAGTATTTT.

This chain links TRBV19 with TRBJ2-3; 14 nucleotides match TRBD2. CDR3 size: 17 residues. The germline CDR1 and CDR2 sequences are LNHDA and SQIVND (reference sequence). The junction had 6 bases not matched to a gene; V was cut back by 1 base and J by 6 bases. This chain's CDR3 is CASSIAGTSGRWDTQYF. The CDR3 coding sequence is TGTGCCAGTAGTATAGCCGGGACTAGCGGGAGATGGGATACGCAGTATTTT.

The chain employs TRBV7-8 and TRBJ1-1; D gene ambiguous. Trimming cost V 5 bases and J 4 bases, with 17 bases left between them. This CDR3 is 15 amino acids long. Germline lookup yields CDR1 SGHVS and CDR2 FQNEAQ. The CDR3 is CASSVPGARGTEAFF. In DNA form, the CDR3 reads TGTGCCAGCAGCGTTCCGGGAGCCCGGGGCACTGAAGCTTTCTTT.

The J gene is TRBJ2-7, the V gene TRBV19; D may be TRBD2 (5 bases). Between the trimmed V and J ends, which lost 5 bases and 3 bases, there was a span of 14 bases. The CDR3 is made up of 14 amino acids. Germline V gene sequence: CDR1 LNHDA, CDR2 SQIVND (reference sequence). In DNA form, the CDR3 reads TGTGCCAGTAGTGCGACCGGGATCCTCTACGAGCAGTACTTC. It specifies CASSATGILYEQYF.

This chain uses TRBV30 with TRBJ2-2; D ambiguous. The CDR3 consists of 16 residues. Germline values: CDR1 GTSNPN, CDR2 SVGIG (reference sequence). Trimming pared 0 bases from V and 1 base from J, leaving 12 bases between. In nucleotides, the CDR3 is TGTGCCTGGAGTGTTGGTCAGAGACTGAACACCGGGGAGCTGTTTTTT. Its protein is CAWSVGQRLNTGELFF.

In its sample, this clone was seen a few times. This chain connects TRBV11-2 to TRBJ2-7; D is unclear. V was shortened by 1 base and J by 2 bases, with 9 bases between the two germline ends. CDR1 is SGHAT and CDR2 is FQNNGV in the germline V gene. CDR3 length equals 14 residues. The DNA of the CDR3 is TGTGCCAGCAGCTTAGGGCTAGGCCCCTACGAGCAGTACTTC. Translated, it gives CASSLGLGPYEQYF.

Concerning this clone: The sample has other DNA sequences that encode this CDR3 too. This chain uses TRBV27 with TRBJ2-1, with D uncertain. CDR1 and CDR2 from the germline V gene are MNHEY and SMNVEV (reference sequence). The CDR3 extends over 14 amino acids. Trimming took 0 bases from V and 4 from J, leaving 7 bases between them. CDR3 in amino acids: CASSLSGRYNEQFF. The CDR3 DNA reads TGTGCCAGCAGTTTATCGGGCAGGTACAATGAGCAGTTCTTC.

CDR3 bases: TGTGCCAGCAGCTTTGGGGGGAGGACCTACGAGCAGTACTTC. As protein: CASSFGGRTYEQYF. The J gene is TRBJ2-7, the V gene TRBV5-8; possibly TRBD2 for D (6 bases). Germline CDR1 SGHTS, CDR2 YDEGEE. The length of the CDR3 is 14 residues. V was trimmed by 2 bases and J by 2 bases, leaving 11 bases between them.

This chain connects TRBV25-1 to TRBJ2-7; 7 positions agree with TRBD1. The CDR3 spans 14 residues. J gave up 2 bases and V 4 bases, and 5 bases lay outside the gene matches. CDR1 and CDR2 from the germline V gene are MGHDK and SYGVNS. The CDR3 DNA reads TGTGCCAGCAGTGCGGTTGACAGGGCCTACGAGCAGTACTTC. Encoded protein: CASSAVDRAYEQYF.

The V gene is TRBV27, the J gene TRBJ1-2, with D perhaps matching TRBD1 (6 bases). V dropped 6 bases and J dropped 1 base, with 18 bases sitting between them. This CDR3 has 16 amino acids. Per the germline V gene, CDR1 is MNHEY and CDR2 is SMNVEV (reference sequence). DNA of the CDR3: TGTGCCAGCAGGCCGGGACAAGGACTCGATAACTATGGCTACACCTTC. As protein: CASRPGQGLDNYGYTF.

The rearrangement links TRBV5-1 to TRBJ1-2; no reliable D call. This CDR3 is 13 amino acids long. Looked up from germline, CDR1 is SGHRS and CDR2 is YFSETQ. Trimming took 2 bases from V and 6 from J, leaving 11 bases between them. CDR3 DNA: TGCGCCAGCAGCTTCTCTCTAACCGATGGCTACACCTTC. Residues: CASSFSLTDGYTF.

In DNA form, the CDR3 reads TGTGCCAGCAGCCTCGCACCCGGGAGGGGGGTGGATACGCAGTATTTT. Translated, it gives CASSLAPGRGVDTQYF. The V and J genes are TRBV7-3 and TRBJ2-3; 8 positions agree with TRBD2. This CDR3 is 16 amino acids long. Trimming cost V 5 bases and J 6 bases; bases outside gene matches: 13. The germline CDR1 and CDR2 sequences are SGHTA and FQGTGA.

This clone was seen more than once but under ten times. The chain employs TRBV5-6 and TRBJ1-5; D not certain. The CDR3 is 12 residues long. Germline CDR1 is SGHDT and CDR2 is YYEEEE. Trimming pared 0 bases from V and 4 bases from J, leaving 2 bases between. The CDR3 DNA reads as TGTGCCAGCAGCTTGGTAAATCAGCCCCAGCATTTT. It yields the protein CASSLVNQPQHF. The variable domain in full, with the rest retrieved from reference TRBV5-6 and TRBJ1-5, is DAGVTQSPTHLIKTRGQQVTLRCSPKSGHDTVSWYQQALGQGPQFIFQYYEEEERQRGNFPDRFSGHQFPNYSSELNVNALLLGDSALYLCASSLVNQPQHFGDGTRLSIL.

The CDR3 region is CASSPPNLSRHF. In nucleotides, the CDR3 is TGTGCCAGCAGTCCTCCAAATTTGTCGCGGCATTTT. This rearrangement joins TRBV6-1 to TRBJ1-5; D call uncertain. The CDR3 spans 12 residues. Trimming removed 5 bases from V and 15 bases from J, with 17 bases in between. CDR1 is MNHNS and CDR2 is SASEGT in the germline V gene.

The V gene is TRBV18, the J gene TRBJ2-1; the match to TRBD1 covers 8 bases. CDR1 and CDR2 (germline): KGHSH, LQKENI. The CDR3 length is 16 residues. The trim removed 4 bases at V and 2 bases at J, leaving 7 bases unmatched. CDR3 nucleotide sequence: TGTGCCAGCTCACAGACAGGGGATCGTACCTACAATGAGCAGTTCTTC. It specifies CASSQTGDRTYNEQFF.

This sequence joins TRBV20-1 and TRBJ2-1, with 9 bases that match TRBD1. After removal of 6 bases from V and 15 bases from J, the junction contained 9 bases not matched to a gene. Germline values: CDR1 DFQATT, CDR2 SNEGSKA (reference sequence). There are 11 residues in the CDR3. The CDR3 here is CSAWDRELPFF. CDR3 nucleotides: TGCAGTGCATGGGACAGGGAGCTACCGTTCTTC.

This clone occurred a few times. The V gene is TRBV25-1, the J gene TRBJ2-3, with 10 bases that match TRBD1. Germline V gene sequence: CDR1 MGHDK, CDR2 SYGVNS. The CDR3 sequence is 15 residues long. V lost 2 bases to trimming and J lost 10 bases; unmatched junction nucleotides: 9. CDR3 in DNA: TGTGCCAGCAGTGAAAGGGGCGGGACAGGGGCCTCGCAGTATTTT. Its translation is CASSERGGTGASQYF.

V and J are TRBV4-1 and TRBJ1-1; D uncertain. The CDR3 is made up of 14 amino acids. Trimming removed 4 bases at V and 5 bases at J, with 14 bases between. CDR1 and CDR2 (germline): MGHRA, YSYEKL. As DNA, the CDR3 is TGCGCCAGCAGCCCCGGTCCGGTGGTTACTGAAGCTTTCTTT. It specifies CASSPGPVVTEAFF.

This rearrangement joins TRBV9 to TRBJ1-1; perhaps TRBD1 as D (6 bases). Between the trimmed V and J ends, which lost 5 bases and 0 bases, there was a span of 11 bases. The CDR3 spans 14 residues. Germline V gene lookup returns CDR1 SGDLS and CDR2 YYNGEE. The CDR3 sequence: CASRPGQLNTEAFF. The CDR3 DNA reads TGTGCCAGCAGGCCGGGACAACTGAACACTGAAGCTTTCTTT.